This TCR beta chain was documented in a study of OX40 agonist ivuxolimab in advanced cancers. Study as a whole: Males comprised 82.7% of the group, whose mean age was approximately 62 years (range 23 to 79). The study's findings and limits: Mean expanded clone counts were higher in CD8+ than CD4+ T cells. Expanded peripheral T cell antigen specificity was not determined.

Comment on this clone: Antigen unknown.

Generated by immunoSEQ multiplex PCR, the TCRdb table keeps only in-frame clones and is missing some. The table lists 20,000 or so clones, approximately 87% of them singletons. The CDR3 is 14 residues long. Trimming removed 1 base from V and 5 bases from J, with 12 bases in between. Germline assignment: CDR1 SGHRS and CDR2 YFSETQ. The rearrangement joins TRBV5-1 to TRBJ2-5, with D possibly being TRBD1 or TRBD2 (5 bases each). The sequence came from an adult with an advanced solid tumor such as melanoma, head and neck, liver or kidney cancer. This sample comprised CD4+ or CD8+ T cells sorted from blood, obtained in a trial of the OX40 agonist ivuxolimab. CDR3 protein: CASSLSGGWETQYF. In DNA, the CDR3 is TGCGCCAGCAGCTTGTCTGGGGGATGGGAGACCCAGTACTTC.